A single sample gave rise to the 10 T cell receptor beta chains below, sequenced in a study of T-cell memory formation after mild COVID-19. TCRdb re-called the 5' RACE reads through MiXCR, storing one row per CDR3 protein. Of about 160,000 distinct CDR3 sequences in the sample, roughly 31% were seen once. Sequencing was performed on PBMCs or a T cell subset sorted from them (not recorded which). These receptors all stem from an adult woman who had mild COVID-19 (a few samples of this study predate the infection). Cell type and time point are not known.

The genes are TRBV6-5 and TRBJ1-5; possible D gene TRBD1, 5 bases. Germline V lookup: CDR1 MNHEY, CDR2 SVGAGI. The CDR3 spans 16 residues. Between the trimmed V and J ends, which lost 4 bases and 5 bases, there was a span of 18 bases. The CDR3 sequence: CASSSLTGTGDQPQHF. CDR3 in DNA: TGTGCCAGCAGTTCGTTAACCGGGACGGGTGATCAGCCCCAGCATTTT.

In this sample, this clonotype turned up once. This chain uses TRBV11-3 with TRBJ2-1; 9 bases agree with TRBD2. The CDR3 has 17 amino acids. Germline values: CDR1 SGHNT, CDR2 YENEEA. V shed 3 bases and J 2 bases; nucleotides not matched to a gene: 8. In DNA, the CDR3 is TGTGCCAGCAGCTTTTCGGCGGGCGGGAGGGCCTACAATGAGCAGTTCTTC. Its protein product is CASSFSAGGRAYNEQFF.

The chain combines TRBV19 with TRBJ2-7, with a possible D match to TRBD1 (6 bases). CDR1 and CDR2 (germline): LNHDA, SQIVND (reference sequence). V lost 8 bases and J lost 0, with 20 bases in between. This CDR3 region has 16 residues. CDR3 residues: CASSSGASTLSYEQYF. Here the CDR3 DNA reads TGTGCCAGTTCCTCAGGGGCCTCTACCCTCTCCTACGAGCAGTACTTC. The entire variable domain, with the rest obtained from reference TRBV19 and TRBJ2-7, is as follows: DGGITQSPKYLFRKEGQNVTLSCEQNLNHDAMYWYRQDPGQGLRLIYYSQIVNDFQKGDIAEGYSVSREKKESFPLTVTSAQKNPTAFYLCASSSGASTLSYEQYFGPGTRLTVT.

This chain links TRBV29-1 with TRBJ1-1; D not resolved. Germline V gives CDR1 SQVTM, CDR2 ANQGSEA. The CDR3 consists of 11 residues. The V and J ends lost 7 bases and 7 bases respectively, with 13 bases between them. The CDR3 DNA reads TGCAGCGCCTCGGGCCGGATTGAAGCTTTCTTT. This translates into CSASGRIEAFF.

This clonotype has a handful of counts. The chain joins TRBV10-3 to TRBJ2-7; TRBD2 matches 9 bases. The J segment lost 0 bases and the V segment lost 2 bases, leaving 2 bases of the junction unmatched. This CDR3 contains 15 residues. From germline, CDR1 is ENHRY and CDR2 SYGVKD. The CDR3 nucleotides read TGTGCCATCAGTGAGAGCGGGGGGTTCTCCTACGAGCAGTACTTC. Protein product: CAISESGGFSYEQYF.

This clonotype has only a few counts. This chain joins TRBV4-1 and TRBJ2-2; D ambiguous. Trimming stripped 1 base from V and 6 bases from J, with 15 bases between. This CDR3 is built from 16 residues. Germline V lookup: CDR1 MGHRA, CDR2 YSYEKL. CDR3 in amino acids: CASSQGPPTFPGELFF. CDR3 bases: TGCGCCAGCAGCCAAGGACCCCCGACGTTCCCCGGGGAGCTGTTTTTT.

The DNA of the CDR3 is TGTGCCACCAGTGATGTTTTGTCGGATATCGGGGAGCTGTTTTTT. Translating it yields CATSDVLSDIGELFF. V usage is TRBV24-1 and J usage is TRBJ2-2; unclear D gene. This CDR3 is 15 amino acids long. V lost 3 bases and J lost 7, with 14 bases in between. Germline V gene data show CDR1 as KGHDR and CDR2 as SFDVKD.

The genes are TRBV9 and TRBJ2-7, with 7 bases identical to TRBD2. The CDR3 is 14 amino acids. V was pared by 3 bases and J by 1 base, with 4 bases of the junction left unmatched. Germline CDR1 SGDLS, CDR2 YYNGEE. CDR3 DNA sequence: TGTGCCAGCAGCGGGGCTAGCGGTTCCTACGAGCAGTACTTC. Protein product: CASSGASGSYEQYF.

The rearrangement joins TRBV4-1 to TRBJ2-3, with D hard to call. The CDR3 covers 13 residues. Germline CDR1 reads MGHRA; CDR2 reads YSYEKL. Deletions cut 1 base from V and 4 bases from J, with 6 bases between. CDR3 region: CASSQVNADTQYF. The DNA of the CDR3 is TGCGCCAGCAGCCAAGTCAATGCAGATACGCAGTATTTT.

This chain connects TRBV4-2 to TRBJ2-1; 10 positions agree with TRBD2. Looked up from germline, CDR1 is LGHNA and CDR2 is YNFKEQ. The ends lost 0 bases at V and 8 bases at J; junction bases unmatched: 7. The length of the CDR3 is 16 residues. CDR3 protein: CASSQDFTGTSDEQFF. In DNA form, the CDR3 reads TGTGCCAGCAGCCAAGATTTCACCGGGACTAGCGATGAGCAGTTCTTC.